These 26 T cell receptor beta chains were all obtained from the same sample, sequenced in a study of cytomegalovirus exposure and HLA in healthy donors. Sequencing used immunoSEQ multiplex PCR; TCRdb keeps in-frame clones, though not all of them. The table lists 95,000 to 150,000 clones, 95% to 97% of them singletons. The sample comprised PBMCs. These receptors were obtained from a young man in good health and CMV-seronegative.

The chain recombines TRBV15 with TRBJ2-4; 8 nucleotides agree with TRBD1. CDR1 is LNHNV and CDR2 is YYDKDF in the germline V gene (reference sequence). The CDR3 runs to 16 residues. Unmatched junction bases numbered 10, after V lost 1 base and J lost 8 bases. The CDR3 sequence is CATSRGDGTGGHIQYF. CDR3 sequence (DNA): TGTGCCACCAGCAGAGGGGATGGGACAGGAGGACACATTCAGTACTTC.

The V call is TRBV7-2, the J call TRBJ2-3; 7 bases map to TRBD2. CDR3 length: 15 residues. V trimming: 2 bases; J trimming: 1 base; junction bases outside the gene matches: 3. CDR1 SGHTA and CDR2 FQGNSA come from the germline V gene. CDR3 DNA: TGTGCCAGCAGCTTAACCCTAGCGGGCACAGATACGCAGTATTTT. This codes for CASSLTLAGTDTQYF.

The rearrangement joins TRBV6-6 to TRBJ2-2; 7 bases are shared with TRBD1. The J segment lost 6 bases and the V segment lost 6 bases, leaving 13 bases of the junction unmatched. CDR1 and CDR2 (germline): MNHNY, SVGAGI (reference sequence). CDR3 length: 16 residues. The CDR3 spells CASRSGPGTVAGELFF. The CDR3 nucleotides read TGTGCCAGCAGATCAGGACCAGGGACAGTCGCCGGGGAGCTGTTTTTT.

This clone has just one count. The gene calls are TRBV5-1 and TRBJ2-2, with 13 nucleotides matching TRBD2. Trimming cost V 7 bases and J 4 bases; bases outside gene matches: 10. Per the germline V gene, CDR1 is SGHRS and CDR2 is YFSETQ. The CDR3 totals 17 residues. Here the CDR3 DNA reads TGCGCCAGCGCAACCTCCGGACTAGCGGGGGCCACCGGGGAGCTGTTTTTT. Its protein product is CASATSGLAGATGELFF.

CDR3 sequence: CASSLGWGQRFF. DNA of the CDR3: TGTGCCAGCAGCCTCGGGTGGGGCCAACGGTTCTTC. This chain connects TRBV7-2 to TRBJ2-1; maybe TRBD1 (5 bases). The germline V and J ends were trimmed by 5 bases and 15 bases, with 17 bases remaining between them. In germline, CDR1 is SGHTA, CDR2 FQGNSA. This CDR3 has 12 amino acids.

Turning to this clone: The sample contains more than one DNA sequence encoding this CDR3. The V gene is TRBV18, the J gene TRBJ2-7; 9 nucleotides match TRBD1. This CDR3 contains 15 residues. The V gene end was trimmed by 6 bases and the J gene end by 0 bases; junction bases not matched to a gene: 6. Germline V gene sequence: CDR1 KGHSH, CDR2 LQKENI. This CDR3 reads CASSSGTGSSYEQYF. CDR3 nucleotide sequence: TGTGCCAGCTCGTCCGGGACAGGGAGCTCCTACGAGCAGTACTTC.

The chain couples TRBV19 to TRBJ1-2; 8 positions agree with TRBD1. Trimming at V came to 6 bases and at J to 8 bases, leaving 11 bases not matched to a gene. Germline-derived CDR1 and CDR2 are LNHDA and SQIVND (reference sequence). The CDR3 is 14 residues long. Here the CDR3 reads CASRTGDGVWGYTF. CDR3 nucleotide sequence: TGTGCCAGTAGGACAGGGGACGGCGTATGGGGCTACACCTTC.

The chain has TRBV7-9 and TRBJ2-7; TRBD1 matches at 9 bases. Germline CDR1 reads SEHNR; CDR2 reads FQNEAQ (reference sequence). V trimming: 5 bases; J trimming: 1 base; junction bases outside the gene matches: 6. This CDR3 is built from 15 residues. The DNA for the CDR3 is TGTGCCAGCAGCGCATTACAGGGGGCTTCCTACGAGCAGTACTTC. Translating it yields CASSALQGASYEQYF.

The chain recombines TRBV10-2 with TRBJ1-1; D is uncertain. Deletions cut 3 bases from V and 1 base from J, with 9 bases between. Germline CDR1 is WSHSY and CDR2 is SAAADI. The CDR3 spans 14 residues. The CDR3 DNA reads TGCGCCAGCAGTGAAGCGTCGGGGAACACTGAAGCTTTCTTT. Protein product: CASSEASGNTEAFF.

This clone is a singleton in its sample. The CDR3, as DNA: TGTGCCAGCAGTTACCCCTTAACAGGGGGCGCAGGTGTCAATGAGCAGTTCTTC. It is translated as CASSYPLTGGAGVNEQFF. The gene calls are TRBV28 and TRBJ2-1, with 9 bases aligning to TRBD1. V lost 4 bases to trimming and J lost 6 bases; unmatched junction nucleotides: 16. The CDR3 contains 18 residues. Germline CDR1 and CDR2: MDHEN and SYDVKM.

Only one count was recorded for this clone. The chain recombines TRBV28 with TRBJ1-2, with 10 bases identical to TRBD1. The V gene end was trimmed by 6 bases and the J gene end by 8 bases; junction bases not matched to a gene: 9. The CDR3 is made up of 14 amino acids. Germline CDR1 and CDR2: MDHEN and SYDVKM. The CDR3 sequence is CASSTDRGLGGYTF. DNA for the CDR3: TGTGCCAGCAGCACCGACAGGGGGCTGGGGGGCTACACCTTC.

The J gene is TRBJ2-1, the V gene TRBV5-6, with D unclear. The CDR3 runs to 15 residues. Germline CDR1 SGHDT, CDR2 YYEEEE. V was cut by 2 bases and J by 5 bases, with 14 bases left in between. CDR3 DNA sequence: TGTGCCAGCAGCTTAGGCGGCTACTGGGACAATGAGCAGTTCTTC. Translating it yields CASSLGGYWDNEQFF.

The V gene is TRBV27, the J gene TRBJ1-2; D is unresolved. Germline CDR1 MNHEY, CDR2 SMNVEV (reference sequence). This CDR3 spans 16 amino acids. Deletions cut 4 bases from V and 4 bases from J, with 19 bases between. The DNA of the CDR3 is TGTGCCAGCAGTTCTTCTCCGAGACGGAGGTTCTATGGCTACACCTTC. Translated, it gives CASSSSPRRRFYGYTF.

The rearrangement uses TRBV11-2 and TRBJ2-7, with 11 bases identical to TRBD2. The CDR3 consists of 15 residues. Losses at the gene ends were 5 bases for V and 0 bases for J; bases not matched to a gene: 3. CDR1 is SGHAT, CDR2 FQNNGV, per germline. The CDR3 bases are TGTGCCAGCAGCAGGACTAGCGGGCCCTCCTACGAGCAGTACTTC. It translates to CASSRTSGPSYEQYF.

The chain uses TRBV4-3 and TRBJ2-2, with 10 bases that match TRBD1. This CDR3 spans 16 amino acids. Trimming took 4 bases from V and 6 from J; bases not matched to a gene: 8. Germline V CDR1 and CDR2: LGHNA, YSLEER. The CDR3: CASSPQDRGFPGELFF. The CDR3 bases are TGCGCCAGCAGCCCCCAGGACAGGGGGTTTCCCGGGGAGCTGTTTTTT.

The chain joins TRBV4-1 to TRBJ2-2; TRBD1 matches at 7 bases. CDR3 length equals 15 residues. Germline V gene lookup returns CDR1 MGHRA and CDR2 YSYEKL. Germline trimming cut 0 bases from V and 6 bases from J; bases unmatched to any gene: 4. The CDR3 DNA is TGCGCCAGCAGCCAAGATTGGCAGGGGGCCGGGGAGCTGTTTTTT. As protein: CASSQDWQGAGELFF.

Only one count was recorded for this clone. This chain uses TRBV4-2 with TRBJ2-2; TRBD1 agrees at 9 bases. From germline, CDR1 is LGHNA and CDR2 YNFKEQ. V lost 10 bases to trimming and J lost 7 bases; unmatched junction nucleotides: 16. The CDR3 consists of 16 residues. In DNA, the CDR3 is TGTGCCACTTCTGTAACAGGGGGCGAATTGATCGGGGAGCTGTTTTTT. Its protein product is CATSVTGGELIGELFF.

The chain is built from TRBV10-3 and TRBJ2-7; D unclear. Germline loops: CDR1 ENHRY, CDR2 SYGVKD. Between the trimmed V and J ends, which lost 6 bases and 0 bases, there was a span of 12 bases. The CDR3 totals 14 residues. CDR3 sequence reads: CAISLTQSSYEQYF. The CDR3 DNA reads TGTGCCATCAGCCTGACACAGAGCTCCTACGAGCAGTACTTC.

V is TRBV7-3 and J is TRBJ2-5; 10 nucleotides align to TRBD2. V was pared by 4 bases and J by 3 bases, with 2 bases of the junction left unmatched. CDR1 SGHTA and CDR2 FQGTGA come from the germline V gene. This CDR3 contains 14 residues. CDR3 sequence (DNA): TGTGCCAGCAGCTCGGGACTAGCGAAAGAGACCCAGTACTTC. It encodes CASSSGLAKETQYF.

This chain joins TRBV18 and TRBJ1-1, with D perhaps matching TRBD1 (6 bases). The germline V and J ends were trimmed by 2 bases and 5 bases, with 21 bases remaining between them. Per germline, CDR1 KGHSH and CDR2 LQKENI. The CDR3 length is 17 residues. Here the CDR3 reads CASSPFSIRAGETEAFF. The CDR3, as DNA: TGTGCCAGCTCACCATTTTCCATAAGGGCAGGGGAGACTGAAGCTTTCTTT.

V gene TRBV6-5 combines with J gene TRBJ2-3; 12 bases line up with TRBD2. Germline-derived CDR1 and CDR2 are MNHEY and SVGAGI. J gave up 3 bases and V 7 bases, and 5 bases lay outside the gene matches. The CDR3 is made up of 15 amino acids. CDR3 coding DNA: TGTGCCAGCACCAGGACTAGCGGGATGACAGATACGCAGTATTTT. It yields the protein CASTRTSGMTDTQYF.

The chain couples TRBV4-2 to TRBJ2-1; D not resolved. The length of the CDR3 is 13 residues. Germline values: CDR1 LGHNA, CDR2 YNFKEQ. V lost 0 bases and J lost 10, with 10 bases in between. The CDR3 spells CASSQEVVEEQFF. The DNA of the CDR3 is TGTGCCAGCAGCCAAGAGGTGGTGGAGGAGCAGTTCTTC.

The chain uses TRBV28 and TRBJ1-2, with D possibly TRBD1 on 5 matching bases. Germline CDR1 and CDR2: MDHEN and SYDVKM. Trimming left V 3 bases short and J 2 bases short, with 16 bases between. The CDR3 runs to 16 residues. CDR3 in amino acids: CASSFSSTGGNYGYTF. CDR3 bases: TGTGCCAGCAGTTTTTCGTCCACCGGGGGGAACTATGGCTACACCTTC.

The chain employs TRBV5-6 and TRBJ2-1; the match to TRBD2 covers 8 bases. Germline CDR1 and CDR2: SGHDT and YYEEEE. V lost 2 bases, J lost 3 bases, and 7 bases stayed unmatched. This CDR3 comprises 16 residues. CDR3 sequence reads: CASSFKRERLYNEQFF. CDR3 nucleotides: TGTGCCAGCAGCTTCAAGCGGGAGAGGCTCTACAATGAGCAGTTCTTC.

This chain joins TRBV28 and TRBJ2-7, with 7 bases aligning to TRBD2. The CDR3 runs 20 residues. V dropped 5 bases and J dropped 0; count of bases not matched to a gene: 22. The germline CDR1 and CDR2 sequences are MDHEN and SYDVKM. The CDR3 spells CASSQIPRPSSAGASYEQYF. Written as DNA, the CDR3 is TGTGCCAGCAGTCAAATCCCCCGACCGTCTAGCGCGGGAGCCTCCTACGAGCAGTACTTC. Drawing the rest from reference TRBV28 and TRBJ2-7, the complete variable domain is DVKVTQSSRYLVKRTGEKVFLECVQDMDHENMFWYRQDPGLGLRLIYFSYDVKMKEKGDIPEGYSVSREKKERFSLILESASTNQTSMYLCASSQIPRPSSAGASYEQYFGPGTRLTVT.

The rearrangement joins TRBV28 to TRBJ1-1, with D possibly being TRBD1 (6 bases). CDR3 length equals 11 residues. Trimming took off 4 bases at V and 7 bases at J, with 7 bases between the two ends. The germline CDR1 and CDR2 sequences are MDHEN and SYDVKM. Here the CDR3 DNA reads TGTGCCAGCAGTTGGACAGATGAAGCTTTCTTT. Its translation is CASSWTDEAFF.